The 16 T cell receptor beta chains below were found in one sample sequenced in a study of CD8+ T cells in alopecia areata (dated by TCRdb to about 2018). Library method: the immunoSEQ multiplex PCR assay. To provide template for TCR sequencing, every sample had RNA extracted and reverse transcribed into cDNA. TCRdb obtained this table from immuneACCESS and retained in-frame rearrangements with V and J assigned. These tables miss some clones; where compared with another copy, unresolved V genes account for less than half of the shortfall, and the remainder is unexplained. In this sample the table shows 55,000 to 70,000 clones, roughly 44% of which occur a single time. Of the sample, about 18% is held by the ten largest clones. In light of the paper, this sample's time point label describes: baseline before oral tofacitinib. Here the sequenced sample was CD8+ T cells sorted from blood, taken at week 0. The receptors derive from a human donor with alopecia areata.

The V gene is TRBV14, the J gene TRBJ2-7, with 9 positions matching TRBD1. J lost 7 bases, V lost 5 bases, and 12 bases had no gene match. There are 15 residues in the CDR3. CDR1 SGHDN and CDR2 FVKESK come from the germline V gene. This CDR3 is CASSATGGMSREQYF. Here the CDR3 DNA reads TGTGCCAGCAGCGCAACAGGGGGCATGTCGAGGGAGCAGTACTTC.

This clone was seen a handful of times. This CDR3 is CAWRRDREQFF. CDR3 DNA sequence: TGTGCCTGGAGACGGGATAGGGAGCAGTTCTTC. V usage is TRBV30 and J usage is TRBJ2-1, with a weak D call TRBD2 (5 bases). V was pared by 3 bases and J by 10 bases, with 10 bases between. This CDR3 has 11 residues. Germline V gene data show CDR1 as GTSNPN and CDR2 as SVGIG (reference sequence).

The chain couples TRBV27 to TRBJ2-7; D assignment may be TRBD1 or TRBD2 (5 bases each). There are 14 residues in the CDR3. V was cut by 5 bases and J by 4 bases, with 15 bases left in between. Per the germline V gene, CDR1 is MNHEY and CDR2 is SMNVEV (reference sequence). The CDR3 nucleotides read TGTGCCAGCAGTGCCGGGACCCGAGGGTACGAGCAGTACTTC. Its translation: CASSAGTRGYEQYF.

The V call is TRBV9, the J call TRBJ2-1; D assignment may be TRBD1 or TRBD2 (5 bases each). V lost 0 bases and J lost 6, with 13 bases in between. Germline CDR1 SGDLS, CDR2 YYNGEE. The CDR3 has 15 amino acids. The CDR3 DNA reads as TGTGCCAGCAGCGTAGGAGATAACGGGGCCAATGAGCAGTTCTTC. It specifies CASSVGDNGANEQFF.

The V call is TRBV27, the J call TRBJ2-7; D remains unclear. The CDR3 length is 14 residues. CDR1 and CDR2 from the germline V gene are MNHEY and SMNVEV (reference sequence). V was trimmed by 0 bases and J by 3 bases, leaving 9 bases between them. The DNA of the CDR3 is TGTGCCAGCAGTTTATCGGTACACTTCTACGAGCAGTACTTC. It specifies CASSLSVHFYEQYF.

There are a few counts of this clone. The chain uses TRBV7-3 and TRBJ2-7; D is unresolved. CDR1 and CDR2 (germline): SGHTA, FQGTGA. V was pared by 8 bases and J by 2 bases, with 13 bases between. This CDR3 comprises 13 residues. Here the CDR3 reads CASDGPPTYEQYF. CDR3 coding DNA: TGTGCCAGCGACGGCCCCCCTACCTACGAGCAGTACTTC. Filled out from reference TRBV7-3 and TRBJ2-7, the complete variable domain reads GAGVSQTPSNKVTEKGKYVELRCDPISGHTALYWYRQSLGQGPEFLIYFQGTGAADDSGLPNDRFFAVRPEGSVSTLKIQRTERGDSAVYLCASDGPPTYEQYFGPGTRLTVT.

The rearrangement links TRBV15 to TRBJ2-7, with 8 bases fitting TRBD2. V lost 2 bases to trimming and J lost 6 bases; unmatched junction nucleotides: 9. The CDR3 is 15 amino acids. CDR1 and CDR2 from the germline V gene are LNHNV and YYDKDF (reference sequence). The CDR3 DNA reads TGTGCCACCAGCAGACCCCGGGGGGGCTCGGGCGAGCAGTACTTC. It translates to CATSRPRGGSGEQYF.

At least ten counts were recorded for this clone. The chain combines TRBV4-1 with TRBJ2-7; D gene uncertain. V was trimmed by 1 base and J by 1 base, leaving 11 bases between them. Germline assignment: CDR1 MGHRA and CDR2 YSYEKL. The length of the CDR3 is 15 residues. The CDR3 here is CASSQVPSGSYEQYF. CDR3 in DNA: TGCGCCAGCAGCCAAGTTCCATCTGGTTCCTACGAGCAGTACTTC.

The chain recombines TRBV29-1 with TRBJ2-7; 9 nucleotides align to TRBD2. After removal of 4 bases from V and 2 bases from J, the junction contained 3 bases not matched to a gene. CDR1 and CDR2 (germline): SQVTM, ANQGSEA. The CDR3 sequence is 13 residues long. CDR3: CSVVGGRAYEQYF. CDR3 bases: TGCAGCGTTGTAGGCGGGAGGGCCTACGAGCAGTACTTC.

This sequence joins TRBV23-1 and TRBJ2-5; the D gene is possibly TRBD2 (7 bases). Being an ORF, TRBV23-1 has a function that is uncertain. The length of the CDR3 is 19 residues. V dropped 7 bases and J dropped 2 bases, with 29 bases sitting between them. The CDR3, as DNA: TGCGCCAGCAACCCCGGGGGACACCAAAGAAACGGGGGGCAAGAGACCCAGTACTTC. Amino acid sequence: CASNPGGHQRNGGQETQYF.

This clone was detected only a few times. This rearrangement joins TRBV14 to TRBJ1-5, with D maybe TRBD1 (5 bases). The V and J ends lost 4 bases and 9 bases respectively, with 10 bases between them. Germline CDR1 and CDR2: SGHDN and FVKESK. The CDR3 covers 12 residues. CDR3 sequence: CASSPAGGPQHF. In nucleotides, the CDR3 is TGTGCCAGCAGCCCCGCGGGGGGGCCCCAGCATTTT.

As DNA, the CDR3 is TGCGCCAGCAGCCAAGGTGGCCAGGGGGTCCGCGAGCAGTACTTC. Translated, it gives CASSQGGQGVREQYF. The chain uses TRBV4-1 and TRBJ2-7; 7 bases are shared with TRBD1. The CDR3 sequence is 15 residues long. The germline V gene encodes CDR1 MGHRA and CDR2 YSYEKL. Trimming removed 1 base from V and 6 bases from J; junction bases left unmatched: 9.

This clone was observed a few times. The chain joins TRBV5-6 to TRBJ2-2; D possibly uses TRBD1 or TRBD2 (5 bases each). V shed 1 base and J shed 4 bases, with 17 bases lying between them. CDR1 is SGHDT and CDR2 is YYEEEE in the germline V gene. The CDR3 is 17 residues long. CDR3: CASSLITAGSRTGELFF. CDR3 sequence (DNA): TGTGCCAGCAGCTTGATAACTGCAGGGAGTCGCACCGGGGAGCTGTTTTTT.

V is TRBV4-1 and J is TRBJ2-1; 8 bases line up with TRBD2. Looked up from germline, CDR1 is MGHRA and CDR2 is YSYEKL. After removal of 4 bases from V and 7 bases from J, the junction contained 21 bases not matched to a gene. This CDR3 region has 19 residues. Here the CDR3 reads CASSPRNLLAATLGNEQFF. As DNA, the CDR3 is TGCGCCAGCAGCCCTAGAAACCTACTAGCGGCAACCCTTGGGAATGAGCAGTTCTTC.

This clone was found a few times. The V and J genes are TRBV5-1 and TRBJ2-2, with 10 positions matching TRBD1. The CDR3 totals 15 residues. The ends lost 0 bases at V and 4 bases at J; junction bases unmatched: 0. Germline V CDR1 and CDR2: SGHRS, YFSETQ. CDR3 in DNA: TGCGCCAGCAGCTTGGGGGACAGGGGCACCGGGGAGCTGTTTTTT. As protein: CASSLGDRGTGELFF.

The V call is TRBV4-1, the J call TRBJ2-3, with D hard to call. CDR1 and CDR2 (germline): MGHRA, YSYEKL. CDR3 length equals 13 residues. Deletions cut 0 bases from V and 7 bases from J, with 8 bases between. In nucleotides, the CDR3 is TGCGCCAGCAGCCAAGATTTGGCGAATACGCAGTATTTT. It is translated as CASSQDLANTQYF.